The 32 T cell receptor beta chains listed next were all sequenced from one sample in a study of control samples from healthy donors and cancer patients. The assay was immunoSEQ multiplex PCR, and TCRdb's table has in-frame clones only and misses some. This table has some 130,000 clones, around 93% appearing once. The sample taken for sequencing was blood. Receptors were obtained from a woman between 50 and 59 years old in good health.

J is TRBJ2-7 and V is TRBV19; D unresolved. V gave up 5 bases and J gave up 0 bases, with 20 bases separating them. CDR1 LNHDA and CDR2 SQIVND come from the germline V gene (reference sequence). This CDR3 region has 17 residues. The CDR3 loop is CASSAKAVDAASYEQYF. DNA of the CDR3: TGTGCCAGTAGTGCGAAGGCAGTCGATGCGGCCTCCTACGAGCAGTACTTC. The whole variable domain, filled in from reference TRBV19 and TRBJ2-7, reads DGGITQSPKYLFRKEGQNVTLSCEQNLNHDAMYWYRQDPGQGLRLIYYSQIVNDFQKGDIAEGYSVSREKKESFPLTVTSAQKNPTAFYLCASSAKAVDAASYEQYFGPGTRLTVT.

V and J are TRBV29-1 and TRBJ2-5; perhaps D is TRBD1 or TRBD2 (6 bases each). Trimming cost V 8 bases and J 1 base, with 11 bases left between them. Looked up from germline, CDR1 is SQVTM and CDR2 is ANQGSEA. This CDR3 contains 12 residues. CDR3 sequence reads: CSSRGAQETQYF. The CDR3 coding sequence is TGCAGCTCGAGGGGGGCCCAAGAGACCCAGTACTTC.

The chain is built from TRBV2 and TRBJ2-7; TRBD2 matches 8 bases. CDR3 size: 14 residues. Germline-derived CDR1 and CDR2 are SNHLY and FYNNEI. J lost 5 bases, V lost 3 bases, and 6 bases had no gene match. This CDR3 reads CASSDPAGVNEQYF. CDR3 bases: TGTGCCAGCAGTGATCCAGCGGGGGTGAACGAGCAGTACTTC. Combining the CDR3 with reference TRBV2 and TRBJ2-7 gives the whole variable domain EPEVTQTPSHQVTQMGQEVILRCVPISNHLYFYWYRQILGQKVEFLVSFYNNEISEKSEIFDDQFSVERPDGSNFTLKIRSTKLEDSAMYFCASSDPAGVNEQYFGPGTRLTVT.

The chain links TRBV2 to TRBJ1-4, with 10 bases that match TRBD1. This CDR3 is built from 16 residues. The J segment lost 2 bases and the V segment lost 6 bases, leaving 6 bases of the junction unmatched. Germline CDR1 is SNHLY and CDR2 is FYNNEI. CDR3 amino acids: CASRRDRGPTNEKLFF. The CDR3 bases are TGTGCCAGCAGGCGGGACAGGGGCCCCACTAATGAAAAACTGTTTTTT.

This clone came up once. The CDR3 nucleotides are TGTGCCAGCAGTCGGGGGAGCAATTCACCCCTCCACTTT. It encodes CASSRGSNSPLHF. The V call is TRBV2, the J call TRBJ1-6; D is perhaps TRBD1 (5 bases). Germline V gene data show CDR1 as SNHLY and CDR2 as FYNNEI. The CDR3 runs to 13 residues. V lost 5 bases and J 7 bases, leaving 9 bases between the germline ends.

The chain has TRBV6-5 and TRBJ2-1; 7 bases align to TRBD1. V lost 7 bases, J lost 12 bases, and 9 bases stayed unmatched. Germline CDR1 and CDR2: MNHEY and SVGAGI. The CDR3 has 12 amino acids. CDR3 sequence (DNA): TGTGCCAGCATGTCGGAGACAGGGTGGCAGTTCTTC. Protein product: CASMSETGWQFF.

The chain employs TRBV19 and TRBJ1-2; 9 nucleotides line up with TRBD1. The CDR3 is 13 residues long. Trimming cost V 11 bases and J 7 bases; bases outside gene matches: 11. Germline V CDR1 and CDR2: LNHDA, SQIVND (reference sequence). DNA of the CDR3: TGTGCCGCCCGAGGGACAGGGAATGGTGGCTACACCTTC. Translated, it gives CAARGTGNGGYTF.

The CDR3 protein is CASSSGTGILTDTQYF. As DNA, the CDR3 is TGCGCCAGCAGCTCCGGGACAGGGATCCTCACAGATACGCAGTATTTT. The gene calls are TRBV5-1 and TRBJ2-3; 9 nucleotides align to TRBD1. Germline V gene sequence: CDR1 SGHRS, CDR2 YFSETQ. The CDR3 loop spans 16 amino acids. With 3 bases clipped from V and 2 bases from J, the junction kept 7 bases outside the gene matches.

The rearrangement joins TRBV19 to TRBJ1-5, with 11 bases lining up with TRBD1. The germline CDR1 and CDR2 sequences are LNHDA and SQIVND (reference sequence). The V and J ends lost 9 bases and 5 bases, in that order; junction bases with no gene match: 9. The CDR3 totals 15 residues. CDR3 nucleotide sequence: TGTGCCAGCGCGATCCGGGACAGGGGGTATCAGCCCCAGCATTTT. The encoded protein is CASAIRDRGYQPQHF.

The chain links TRBV18 to TRBJ2-7, with D perhaps matching TRBD1 (5 bases). The germline CDR1 and CDR2 sequences are KGHSH and LQKENI. The CDR3 loop spans 15 amino acids. Trimming removed 2 bases from V and 1 base from J, with 12 bases in between. The CDR3 spells CASSPGWGSSYEQYF. The DNA of the CDR3 is TGTGCCAGCTCACCAGGTTGGGGCAGTTCCTACGAGCAGTACTTC. The whole variable domain, filled in from reference TRBV18 and TRBJ2-7, reads NAGVMQNPRHLVRRRGQEARLRCSPMKGHSHVYWYRQLPEEGLKFMVYLQKENIIDESGMPKERFSAEFPKEGPSILRIQQVVRGDSAAYFCASSPGWGSSYEQYFGPGTRLTVT.

The chain employs TRBV19 and TRBJ1-4; D is undetermined. Germline loops: CDR1 LNHDA, CDR2 SQIVND (reference sequence). The CDR3 length is 13 residues. The V and J ends lost 6 bases and 8 bases respectively, with 13 bases between them. CDR3 sequence: CASSPRGYEKLFF. The CDR3, as DNA: TGTGCCAGTAGCCCCCGGGGTTACGAAAAACTGTTTTTT.

The chain couples TRBV6-5 to TRBJ1-6; no firm D call. The CDR3 runs to 14 residues. V dropped 0 bases and J dropped 7 bases, with 7 bases sitting between them. The germline gives CDR1 MNHEY, CDR2 SVGAGI. CDR3 sequence reads: CASSYSLSNSPLHF. Here the CDR3 DNA reads TGTGCCAGCAGTTACTCCCTATCGAATTCACCCCTCCACTTT.

The V and J genes are TRBV6-6 and TRBJ1-4; D unresolved. This CDR3 comprises 15 residues. V was pared by 2 bases and J by 0 bases, with 7 bases between. Germline V gene sequence: CDR1 MNHNY, CDR2 SVGAGI (reference sequence). The CDR3, as DNA: TGTGCCAGCAGTTACGGCCATACAACTAATGAAAAACTGTTTTTT. It codes for CASSYGHTTNEKLFF.

The chain uses TRBV9 and TRBJ2-1; D is perhaps TRBD2 (5 bases). The germline V gene has CDR1 SGDLS and CDR2 YYNGEE. Deletions cut 2 bases from V and 8 bases from J, with 14 bases between. This CDR3 is 14 amino acids long. DNA for the CDR3: TGTGCCAGCAGCGTCTCCTGGAGGCGGGATGAGCAGTTCTTC. Translation gives CASSVSWRRDEQFF.

V and J are TRBV19 and TRBJ1-6; the D is unclear. The CDR3 spans 15 residues. Germline V gene lookup returns CDR1 LNHDA and CDR2 SQIVND (reference sequence). V was pared by 8 bases and J by 5 bases, with 16 bases between. The CDR3 reads CASDQTGLNNSPLHF. CDR3 nucleotide sequence: TGTGCCAGTGACCAAACGGGCCTAAATAATTCACCCCTCCACTTT.

The CDR3: CASSSYSGSSSGELFF. Written as DNA, the CDR3 is TGTGCCAGCAGCTCGTATAGCGGGAGTAGCTCAGGGGAGCTGTTTTTT. V is TRBV5-4 and J is TRBJ2-2; TRBD2 aligns across 9 bases. V lost 3 bases and J lost 8; bases outside the gene matches: 11. The CDR3 runs 16 residues. Germline CDR1 and CDR2: SGHNT and YYREEE (reference sequence).

The chain carries TRBV5-1 and TRBJ1-3; D may be TRBD1 (5 bases). The V gene's germline CDR1 is SGHRS and CDR2 YFSETQ. This CDR3 comprises 14 residues. Trimming removed 4 bases from V and 4 bases from J, with 12 bases in between. In DNA, the CDR3 is TGCGCCAGCAGCGTCCAGGGTGGAGGAAACACCATATATTTT. Encoded protein: CASSVQGGGNTIYF. Full variable domain (missing parts from reference TRBV5-1 and TRBJ1-3): KAGVTQTPRYLIKTRGQQVTLSCSPISGHRSVSWYQQTPGQGLQFLFEYFSETQRNKGNFPGRFSGRQFSNSRSEMNVSTLELGDSALYLCASSVQGGGNTIYFGEGSWLTVV.

The J gene is TRBJ2-4, the V gene TRBV29-1; D uncertain. Trimming left V 4 bases short and J 8 bases short, with 6 bases between. The CDR3 length is 10 residues. In germline, CDR1 is SQVTM, CDR2 ANQGSEA. The CDR3 nucleotides read TGCAGCGTTGTCGTGGACATTCAGTACTTC. Translated: CSVVVDIQYF.

The CDR3 bases are TGCGCCAGCAGCACGGGACAGCAAGAGACCCAGTACTTC. It translates to CASSTGQQETQYF. This sequence joins TRBV5-1 and TRBJ2-5, with 7 bases identical to TRBD1. The germline V gene encodes CDR1 SGHRS and CDR2 YFSETQ. The V gene end was trimmed by 4 bases and the J gene end by 2 bases; junction bases not matched to a gene: 2. There are 13 residues in the CDR3.

The rearrangement joins TRBV7-9 to TRBJ2-5; 9 nucleotides agree with TRBD1. Trimming removed 5 bases from V and 5 bases from J; junction bases left unmatched: 9. The germline V gene encodes CDR1 SEHNR and CDR2 FQNEAQ (reference sequence). This CDR3 comprises 15 residues. The chain's CDR3 is CASSPRGQGGETQYF. The CDR3, as DNA: TGTGCCAGCAGCCCAAGGGGACAGGGAGGTGAGACCCAGTACTTC.

The chain recombines TRBV9 with TRBJ1-5; TRBD1 matches at 9 bases. This CDR3 is built from 16 residues. V lost 2 bases to trimming and J lost 7 bases; unmatched junction nucleotides: 10. Germline V gene sequence: CDR1 SGDLS, CDR2 YYNGEE. CDR3 region: CASSVDSGQGSQPQHF. The CDR3 bases are TGTGCCAGCAGCGTCGACTCGGGACAGGGTAGCCAGCCCCAGCATTTT.

The gene calls are TRBV19 and TRBJ2-1; unclear D gene. The V gene's germline CDR1 is LNHDA and CDR2 SQIVND (reference sequence). With 4 bases removed from V and 12 bases from J, the gap between germline ends came to 25 bases. The CDR3 sequence is 16 residues long. In DNA form, the CDR3 reads TGTGCCAGTAGTAAACTGGACGGATTGGGGATCCGTGGGCAGTTCTTC. It encodes CASSKLDGLGIRGQFF.

In its sample, this clone was seen a few times. The rearrangement links TRBV6-1 to TRBJ1-3; weak D call: TRBD1 (6 bases). Germline CDR1 MNHNS, CDR2 SASEGT. Trimming cost V 1 base and J 0 bases, with 22 bases left between them. The CDR3 loop spans 20 amino acids. The CDR3 region is CASSEVLVGTIAVSGNTIYF. CDR3 nucleotides: TGTGCCAGCAGTGAAGTTTTGGTAGGGACAATCGCCGTCTCTGGAAACACCATATATTTT.

The chain joins TRBV7-2 to TRBJ2-7, with 8 bases fitting TRBD2. The V gene end was trimmed by 3 bases and the J gene end by 0 bases; junction bases not matched to a gene: 4. Germline lookup yields CDR1 SGHTA and CDR2 FQGNSA. This CDR3 is built from 15 residues. CDR3 in amino acids: CASSFLAGSSYEQYF. CDR3 nucleotide sequence: TGTGCCAGCAGCTTTTTAGCGGGGAGCTCCTACGAGCAGTACTTC.

This chain uses TRBV5-1 with TRBJ1-1; 9 bases line up with TRBD1. Germline CDR1 and CDR2: SGHRS and YFSETQ. V was clipped by 4 bases and J by 0 bases; unmatched bases: 4. This CDR3 spans 15 amino acids. CDR3 sequence (DNA): TGCGCCAGCAGCCAACAGGGGGCATTGAACACTGAAGCTTTCTTT. Translated: CASSQQGALNTEAFF. The variable domain in full, completed from reference TRBV5-1 and TRBJ1-1, reads KAGVTQTPRYLIKTRGQQVTLSCSPISGHRSVSWYQQTPGQGLQFLFEYFSETQRNKGNFPGRFSGRQFSNSRSEMNVSTLELGDSALYLCASSQQGALNTEAFFGQGTRLTVV.

The chain joins TRBV24-1 to TRBJ2-5, with TRBD1 identical over 8 bases. Germline values: CDR1 KGHDR, CDR2 SFDVKD. This CDR3 has 15 amino acids. Trimming took 9 bases from V and 0 from J; bases not matched to a gene: 8. CDR3: CATSSGGTNQETQYF. The CDR3 region has the DNA TGTGCCACCTCATCAGGGGGCACCAACCAAGAGACCCAGTACTTC.

This sequence joins TRBV5-1 and TRBJ1-1; 8 positions agree with TRBD1. Trimming removed 8 bases from V and 7 bases from J; junction bases left unmatched: 16. The CDR3 is 15 amino acids. Germline V gene lookup returns CDR1 SGHRS and CDR2 YFSETQ. The CDR3 loop reads CASSGTGNEQGEAFF. The DNA of the CDR3 is TGCGCCAGTTCCGGGACAGGTAATGAACAGGGTGAAGCTTTCTTT.

V gene TRBV6-1 combines with J gene TRBJ1-3; a weak D match, TRBD1 (6 bases). The ends were cut back, 3 bases at V and 0 bases at J, with 6 bases in the middle. Germline V gene lookup returns CDR1 MNHNS and CDR2 SASEGT. The CDR3 is 14 amino acids. The CDR3: CASSEGHSGNTIYF. For the CDR3, the DNA is TGTGCCAGCAGTGAGGGACACTCTGGAAACACCATATATTTT.

The chain recombines TRBV5-1 with TRBJ2-1; D gene unclear. Germline loops: CDR1 SGHRS, CDR2 YFSETQ. V was cut by 1 base and J by 5 bases, with 7 bases left in between. The CDR3 contains 13 residues. The CDR3 coding sequence is TGCGCCAGCAGCTTGCAGGCCAACAATGAGCAGTTCTTC. Protein: CASSLQANNEQFF.

The V call is TRBV19, the J call TRBJ2-4; 10 nucleotides line up with TRBD2. Germline CDR1 and CDR2: LNHDA and SQIVND (reference sequence). V shed 5 bases, J shed 8 bases, and the junction held 6 bases outside the gene matches. This CDR3 has 14 amino acids. DNA for the CDR3: TGTGCCAGTAGTCTCGGGACTAGCGTGGACATTCAGTACTTC. It yields the protein CASSLGTSVDIQYF.

J is TRBJ2-1 and V is TRBV5-4, with 7 bases matching TRBD2. Germline loops: CDR1 SGHNT, CDR2 YYREEE (reference sequence). The CDR3 loop spans 13 amino acids. V was clipped by 4 bases and J by 8 bases; unmatched bases: 6. In nucleotides, the CDR3 is TGTGCCAGCAGCCCTGGACTAGACGATGAGCAGTTCTTC. It codes for CASSPGLDDEQFF.

This chain joins TRBV2 and TRBJ1-5; D gene uncertain. CDR1 is SNHLY and CDR2 is FYNNEI in the germline V gene. V was trimmed by 3 bases and J by 1 base, leaving 4 bases between them. This CDR3 has 13 amino acids. The CDR3 loop is CASSDTSNQPQHF. The CDR3 DNA is TGTGCCAGCAGTGACACAAGCAATCAGCCCCAGCATTTT.